What follows are 14 T cell receptor beta chains derived from one specimen sequenced in a study of OX40 agonist ivuxolimab in advanced cancers. Produced via immunoSEQ multiplex PCR; TCRdb's table is partial and in-frame only. Among about 66,000 clones, 70% to 80% were seen once, and the ten largest hold 1.6%. Here the sequenced sample was CD4+ or CD8+ T cells sorted from blood, taken in a trial of the OX40 agonist ivuxolimab. These receptors were obtained from an adult with an advanced solid tumor such as melanoma, head and neck, liver or kidney cancer.

This chain joins TRBV6-5 and TRBJ2-7, with TRBD1 as a possible D gene (6 bases). The CDR3 contains 15 residues. From germline, CDR1 is MNHEY and CDR2 SVGAGI. Trimming took 0 bases from V and 6 from J, leaving 15 bases between them. This chain's CDR3 is CASSYSAGVMVEQYF. The DNA for the CDR3 is TGTGCCAGCAGTTACTCTGCAGGGGTGATGGTCGAGCAGTACTTC.

The chain links TRBV28 to TRBJ2-5; D not certain. This CDR3 has 12 residues. Germline V gene sequence: CDR1 MDHEN, CDR2 SYDVKM. Trimming left V 1 base short and J 5 bases short, with 5 bases between. The CDR3 DNA sequence: TGTGCCAGCAGTTTATACGGGGAGACCCAGTACTTC. It is translated as CASSLYGETQYF.

This sequence joins TRBV11-2 and TRBJ2-5; 10 bases agree with TRBD1. Germline lookup yields CDR1 SGHAT and CDR2 FQNNGV. The V and J ends lost 5 bases and 5 bases, in that order; junction bases with no gene match: 8. The CDR3 loop spans 15 amino acids. CDR3 sequence reads: CASSGSGTGVETQYF. DNA for the CDR3: TGTGCCAGCAGCGGTTCCGGGACAGGGGTGGAGACCCAGTACTTC.

The V gene is TRBV9, the J gene TRBJ2-7; the D call may be TRBD1 or TRBD2 (7 bases each). Germline lookup yields CDR1 SGDLS and CDR2 YYNGEE. V gave up 0 bases and J gave up 6 bases, with 16 bases separating them. This CDR3 has 15 amino acids. This chain's CDR3 is CASSVEGGGVFEQYF. In DNA, the CDR3 is TGTGCCAGCAGCGTAGAGGGAGGGGGCGTTTTCGAGCAGTACTTC.

CDR3 nucleotide sequence: TGTGCCAGCAGCTTAGGAGACTGGACCTACGAGCAGTACTTC. Its protein product is CASSLGDWTYEQYF. V and J are TRBV13 and TRBJ2-7; no definite D call. The germline V gene has CDR1 PRHDT and CDR2 FYEKMQ (reference sequence). V was pared by 0 bases and J by 2 bases, with 8 bases between. The CDR3 covers 14 residues. Variable domain in full (rest from reference TRBV13 and TRBJ2-7): AAGVIQSPRHLIKEKRETATLKCYPIPRHDTVYWYQQGPGQDPQFLISFYEKMQSDKGSIPDRFSAQQFSDYHSELNMSSLELGDSALYFCASSLGDWTYEQYFGPGTRLTVT.

V is TRBV27 and J is TRBJ2-3; either TRBD1 or TRBD2 may fit D (5 bases each). Trimming cost V 2 bases and J 6 bases, with 18 bases left between them. The length of the CDR3 is 16 residues. Per the germline V gene, CDR1 is MNHEY and CDR2 is SMNVEV (reference sequence). The CDR3 sequence is CASSLLGVIGADTQYF. The CDR3 DNA is TGTGCCAGCAGTTTACTGGGGGTTATTGGGGCTGATACGCAGTATTTT.

This clone was counted a few times. V is TRBV6-5 and J is TRBJ2-2; D remains ambiguous. V was cut by 3 bases and J by 4 bases, with 6 bases left in between. CDR1 and CDR2 from the germline V gene are MNHEY and SVGAGI. The CDR3 extends over 13 amino acids. The DNA of the CDR3 is TGTGCCAGCAGTTATCTCGGCACCGGGGAGCTGTTTTTT. It specifies CASSYLGTGELFF.

This rearrangement joins TRBV5-1 to TRBJ2-5; D is perhaps TRBD2 (5 bases). The length of the CDR3 is 16 residues. Germline V CDR1 and CDR2: SGHRS, YFSETQ. The V gene lost 4 bases and the J gene lost 2 bases, with 18 bases spanning the gap. The CDR3 sequence is CASSRGRPGFQETQYF. Here the CDR3 DNA reads TGCGCCAGCAGCCGTGGGAGACCGGGCTTTCAAGAGACCCAGTACTTC.

This chain uses TRBV19 with TRBJ2-1; D possibly matches TRBD1 or TRBD2 (5 bases each). Germline V gives CDR1 LNHDA, CDR2 SQIVND (reference sequence). Trimming stripped 3 bases from V and 3 bases from J, with 12 bases between. This CDR3 comprises 15 residues. The CDR3 sequence: CASSMEGDLYNEQFF. As DNA, the CDR3 is TGTGCCAGTAGTATGGAAGGGGACCTCTACAATGAGCAGTTCTTC.

This chain links TRBV2 with TRBJ2-2; 11 bases agree with TRBD2. There are 16 residues in the CDR3. V gave up 3 bases and J gave up 7 bases; unmatched junction bases: 7. Germline V CDR1 and CDR2: SNHLY, FYNNEI. The CDR3 DNA reads TGTGCCAGCAGTGAGGGTAGCGGGGGGGCCATCGGGGAGCTGTTTTTT. Protein: CASSEGSGGAIGELFF.

This chain connects TRBV5-4 to TRBJ2-1; tentatively, D is TRBD1 (5 bases). Trimming removed 4 bases from V and 0 bases from J, with 8 bases in between. The CDR3 spans 14 residues. Per germline, CDR1 SGHNT and CDR2 YYREEE (reference sequence). CDR3 amino acids: CASSRQSSYNEQFF. CDR3 bases: TGTGCCAGCAGCCGACAGAGCTCCTACAATGAGCAGTTCTTC.

The CDR3 reads CASSPEGLGSYEQYF. The CDR3 region has the DNA TGTGCCAGCAGTCCCGAAGGACTAGGTTCCTACGAGCAGTACTTC. V usage is TRBV7-8 and J usage is TRBJ2-7, with 7 positions matching TRBD2. J was trimmed by 1 base and V by 6 bases; bases with no gene match: 9. CDR1 is SGHVS, CDR2 FQNEAQ, per germline. This CDR3 comprises 15 residues.

The chain is built from TRBV6-6 and TRBJ1-1; 8 bases match TRBD1. This CDR3 region has 15 residues. CDR1 is MNHNY and CDR2 is SVGAGI in the germline V gene (reference sequence). V dropped 4 bases and J dropped 8; count of bases not matched to a gene: 12. The CDR3 nucleotides are TGTGCCAGCAGTTGGGGACAGGTCGGAAGAGAAGAAGCTTTCTTT. Encoded protein: CASSWGQVGREEAFF.

The chain is built from TRBV7-8 and TRBJ2-1; 7 bases are a match to TRBD1. The CDR3 consists of 13 residues. Germline-derived CDR1 and CDR2 are SGHVS and FQNEAQ. The junction had 6 bases not matched to a gene; V was cut back by 0 bases and J by 13 bases. CDR3 nucleotide sequence: TGTGCCAGCAGCTTAGCTGTGACAGGGCCCCAGTTCTTC. Residues: CASSLAVTGPQFF.